Given below is one TCR beta chain in context. These data come from a study of PD-1 blockade in classical Hodgkin lymphoma. Germline trimming cut 1 base from V and 8 bases from J; bases unmatched to any gene: 8. The CDR3 length is 16 residues. Germline-derived CDR1 and CDR2 are LNHNV and YYDKDF (reference sequence). Libraries were prepared by immunoSEQ multiplex PCR; TCRdb keeps only in-frame clonotypes and omits some of them. The table has 55,000 to 75,000 clones, 65% to 75% seen once. All the patients suffered relapse after autologous stem cell transplantation, and brentuximab vedotin exposure differed.

The chain is built from TRBV15 and TRBJ2-1; 10 positions match TRBD2. Sequences were derived from peripheral blood mononuclear cells (PBMCs), sampled before the second cycle of nivolumab. This clonotype was sampled from a human donor with classical Hodgkin lymphoma. The DNA for the CDR3 is TGTGCCACCAGCAGAGGGAGAGCGGGAGGGCCGGATGAGCAGTTCTTC. Protein product: CATSRGRAGGPDEQFF.